This T cell receptor (beta chain) comes out of a study of blood T cell repertoires in COVID-19. Produced via immunoSEQ multiplex PCR; TCRdb's table is partial and in-frame only. The sample holds 150,000 to 200,000 clones, less than 90% seen once. The CDR3 loop spans 12 amino acids. CDR1 SGHTA and CDR2 FQGNSA come from the germline V gene. V lost 5 bases and J lost 14, with 16 bases in between. The sequence derives from a woman aged 45 to 65 who had recovered from COVID-19. Sequenced: PBMCs or T cells enriched from blood (not recorded which). The chain recombines TRBV7-2 with TRBJ2-1, with D tentatively TRBD2 (6 bases). The DNA for the CDR3 is TGTGCCAGCAGCGTCGTACCGGGAGCCGAGTTCTTC. It codes for CASSVVPGAEFF. Based on the CDR3 plus reference TRBV7-2 and TRBJ2-1, the full variable domain is GAGVSQSPSNKVTEKGKDVELRCDPISGHTALYWYRQSLGQGLEFLIYFQGNSAPDKSGLPSDRFSAERTGGSVSTLTIQRTQQEDSAVYLCASSVVPGAEFFGPGTRLTVL.